This T cell receptor beta chain was captured in a study of T-cell reconstitution after alpha-beta-depleted transplantation in children (dated by TCRdb to the mid-2010s). With respect to the entire study: The study quantitatively tracked T-cell immune reconstitution after TCRalphabeta/CD19-depleted allogeneic hematopoietic cell transplantation in children using TCR repertoire profiling.

The library was prepared using PCR. The sequencer was an Illumina HiSeq 2500. TCR libraries were prepared with molecular barcoding, using unique molecular identifiers to normalize TCRbeta repertoire quantification. TCRdb trimmed the raw reads at Q25, called clones with MiXCR and kept productive beta chains. Rows are combined by CDR3 protein, so each entry shows the most common genes and DNA. This sample gives around 380,000 distinct CDR3 sequences in total; roughly a tenth of them show up just once. Roughly 5% of the sample rests with the top ten. CDR1 and CDR2 (SGDLS, YYNGEE) derive from the germline V gene. V drops 8 bases and J drops 7 bases, leaving 10 bases in between. Taken from cysteine to phenylalanine, the CDR3 has 12 residues. Only the CDR3 part of the read is kept: 36 bases, read in frame from the first base. This clonotype has only a few counts. It lacks a known antigen. Qualities for individual bases were not recorded, and no much larger clone is one base off.

The sequence was obtained from a human donor who donated a stem cell graft to a child with acute myeloid leukemia. This chain is built from TRBV9 and TRBJ1-6; possibly the D gene is TRBD1, per 6 matching bases. The specimen was PBMCs from the stem cell graft donor, collected from the stem cell graft. The CDR3 corresponds to CASQGKNSPLHF. The base sequence is TGTGCCAGTCAGGGGAAGAATTCACCCCTCCACTTT.